This T cell receptor (beta chain) was identified during a study of shared clonotypes between healthy human individuals. Study-level findings and limits: Naive subsets tended to show greater estimated richness than memory subsets. Generation probabilities were higher for clonotypes shared across all four sorted-subset donors than for unshared ones. Around 5.4% of naive CD4 clonotypes were common to a handful of donors.

In regard to this clone: As yet, its antigen is unknown.

Sequencing used immunoSEQ multiplex PCR; TCRdb keeps in-frame clones, though not all of them. The data hold 400,000 to 600,000 clones, with approximately 95% observed a single time. Germline V gene sequence: CDR1 MNHEY, CDR2 SMNVEV (reference sequence). Trimming pared 4 bases from V and 2 bases from J, leaving 12 bases between. The CDR3 contains 14 residues. The chain uses TRBV27 and TRBJ2-7, with D perhaps TRBD2 (6 bases). The receptor was derived from a woman aged 30 to 39 in good health. The specimen was naive CD4+ T cells sorted from blood. Subset specified: CD45RA+ positively selected. CDR3 region: CASSSSSATYEQYF. Here the CDR3 DNA reads TGTGCCAGCAGTTCCTCTAGCGCGACCTACGAGCAGTACTTC.